This T cell receptor (beta chain) appears in the sequencing data of a study of shared clonotypes between healthy human individuals. Details on this clone: Its antigen is not known.

Template for every sorted-subset replicate PCR totaled about 0.2 ug DNA, around 33,000 T cell genomes. Source study methods: Because ImmunoSEQ provided only junction sequences with no quality scores, the filtering differed. Profiling relied on immunoSEQ multiplex PCR, and the TCRdb table lists in-frame clones only, not all of them. The V and J calls and clone size are taken from that table; D and trimming were inferred from the DNA. The sample includes about 580,000 clones, 95% to 98% of them seen just once. Naive CD8 cells lacked CD45RO, underwent positive selection for CCR7 and left out terminally differentiated effector memory CD45RA+ cells. Trimming cost V 5 bases and J 0 bases, with 8 bases left between them. Germline lookup yields CDR1 SGHTA and CDR2 FQGTGA. The CDR3 extends over 13 amino acids. The study, taken as a whole, reports: Researchers sampled blood only, noting tissue repertoires likely differ. Unshared clonotypes carried lower generation probabilities than those common to all four donors.

The origin of this receptor is a man younger than 40 in good health. Material: naive CD8+ T cells sorted from blood. This chain joins TRBV7-3 and TRBJ2-7; D gene unclear. The CDR3 nucleotides read TGTGCCAGCAGCCCCCCTGGCTCCTACGAGCAGTACTTC. This sequence encodes CASSPPGSYEQYF.